Presented here are 26 T cell receptor beta chains from one specimen sequenced in a study of patients and donors after allogeneic stem cell transplantation. MiXCR, run by TCRdb on the RT-PCR reads, gives a single entry per CDR3 protein. Among over 65,000 distinct CDR3 sequences listed, 26% were seen once. The sequenced material came from blood, either unsorted or a sorted T cell fraction (not recorded which). Source of these receptors: a human donor who was either an allogeneic HSCT recipient or a stem cell or donor lymphocyte infusion donor (not recorded which). It is not recorded whose cells these are; they may come from a transplant donor.

This rearrangement joins TRBV6-5 to TRBJ2-7; possibly TRBD2 for D (6 bases). Trimming took off 2 bases at V and 4 bases at J, with 18 bases between the two ends. CDR1 is MNHEY, CDR2 SVGAGI, per germline. The CDR3 contains 16 residues. CDR3 region: CASSYVRGAAEYEQYF. CDR3 nucleotide sequence: TGTGCCAGCAGTTACGTCCGCGGGGCCGCTGAATACGAGCAGTACTTC.

The chain joins TRBV7-9 to TRBJ1-5; TRBD1 matches 9 bases. Germline loops: CDR1 SEHNR, CDR2 FQNEAQ (reference sequence). This CDR3 has 16 amino acids. The V gene end was trimmed by 2 bases and the J gene end by 5 bases; junction bases not matched to a gene: 7. The CDR3 DNA reads TGTGCCAGCAGCTTATCCGGACAGGGGAAGGATCAGCCCCAGCATTTT. Protein: CASSLSGQGKDQPQHF.

The gene calls are TRBV7-2 and TRBJ1-1; D not resolved. This CDR3 region has 12 residues. The germline CDR1 and CDR2 sequences are SGHTA and FQGNSA. V lost 3 bases, J lost 10 bases, and 12 bases lay in between. CDR3 DNA sequence: TGTGCCAGCAGCTTGGGAGGGTTTGGAGCTTTCTTT. Its translation is CASSLGGFGAFF.

The chain joins TRBV12-3 or TRBV12-4 to TRBJ2-7; a weak D match, TRBD2 (5 bases). The V gene lost 8 bases and the J gene lost 0 bases, with 5 bases spanning the gap. This CDR3 contains 11 residues. This chain's CDR3 is CASGSSYEQYF. CDR3 nucleotides: TGTGCCAGCGGGAGCTCCTACGAGCAGTACTTC.

The chain couples TRBV10-3 to TRBJ1-3; D is uncertain. V dropped 9 bases and J dropped 4 bases, with 28 bases sitting between them. Germline CDR1 reads ENHRY; CDR2 reads SYGVKD. The CDR3 consists of 18 residues. DNA of the CDR3: TGTGCCATTCAAGAAAGTCCAGTCCTCGGCGCATCGGGAAACACCATATATTTT. Its protein is CAIQESPVLGASGNTIYF.

Only a few counts were recorded for this clonotype. CDR3 nucleotides: TGCGCCAGCAGCCATGACAGGGTAACCATATATTTT. As protein: CASSHDRVTIYF. The chain has TRBV4-1 and TRBJ1-3, with TRBD1 matching over 7 bases. CDR1 is MGHRA and CDR2 is YSYEKL in the germline V gene. This CDR3 has 12 amino acids. The junction had 3 bases not matched to a gene; V was cut back by 3 bases and J by 10 bases.

Here the CDR3 reads CASSLLGTGAGQPQHF. As DNA, the CDR3 is TGCGCCAGCAGCTTGTTGGGGACAGGGGCAGGTCAGCCCCAGCATTTT. The rearrangement uses TRBV5-1 and TRBJ1-5; TRBD1 agrees at 10 bases. J lost 6 bases, V lost 1 base, and 7 bases had no gene match. The CDR3 consists of 16 residues. Germline loops: CDR1 SGHRS, CDR2 YFSETQ. Full variable domain (remainder filled in from reference TRBV5-1 and TRBJ1-5): KAGVTQTPRYLIKTRGQQVTLSCSPISGHRSVSWYQQTPGQGLQFLFEYFSETQRNKGNFPGRFSGRQFSNSRSEMNVSTLELGDSALYLCASSLLGTGAGQPQHFGDGTRLSIL.

This chain uses TRBV19 with TRBJ1-5; 8 nucleotides align to TRBD1. The CDR3 runs to 16 residues. V lost 2 bases and J lost 6; bases outside the gene matches: 9. Per germline, CDR1 LNHDA and CDR2 SQIVND (reference sequence). CDR3 nucleotides: TGTGCCAGTAGTATACCCGGACAGGGTTGGGGTCAGCCCCAGCATTTT. This sequence encodes CASSIPGQGWGQPQHF.

This clonotype was recorded only once. V is TRBV20-1 and J is TRBJ2-5; 7 positions match TRBD1. Per germline, CDR1 DFQATT and CDR2 SNEGSKA (reference sequence). The CDR3 is 13 amino acids. Unmatched junction bases numbered 9, after V lost 5 bases and J lost 6 bases. CDR3 bases: TGCAGTGCTGCTCGACAGGGCGAAAAGACCCAGTACTTC. Encoded protein: CSAARQGEKTQYF.

The chain has TRBV6-2 or TRBV6-3 and TRBJ2-1; TRBD2 aligns across 12 bases. Germline trimming cut 3 bases from V and 8 bases from J; bases unmatched to any gene: 5. The CDR3 covers 15 residues. Germline V gene data show CDR1 as MNHEY and CDR2 as SVGEGT. The chain's CDR3 is CASSYYLAGGDEQFF. In nucleotides, the CDR3 is TGTGCCAGCAGTTATTACCTAGCGGGGGGGGATGAGCAGTTCTTC.

The chain joins TRBV11-2 to TRBJ1-1; D unclear. Trimming took off 6 bases at V and 1 base at J, with 9 bases between the two ends. CDR1 and CDR2 (germline): SGHAT, FQNNGV. There are 13 residues in the CDR3. The CDR3 region has the DNA TGTGCCAGCAGGCGAACAAGGAACACTGAAGCTTTCTTT. Amino acid sequence: CASRRTRNTEAFF.

This chain joins TRBV20-1 and TRBJ2-7; D possibly uses TRBD1 or TRBD2 (6 bases each). CDR1 and CDR2 from the germline V gene are DFQATT and SNEGSKA (reference sequence). V lost 3 bases and J lost 5, with 11 bases in between. The CDR3 spans 12 residues. The CDR3 loop reads CSASRGQDEQYF. The DNA for the CDR3 is TGCAGTGCTAGTCGGGGGCAGGACGAGCAGTACTTC.

This rearrangement joins TRBV9 to TRBJ1-4; TRBD1 agrees at 8 bases. Germline loops: CDR1 SGDLS, CDR2 YYNGEE. CDR3 size: 15 residues. Trimming removed 3 bases from V and 7 bases from J; junction bases left unmatched: 8. The CDR3 here is CASSDETGESEKLFF. The CDR3 DNA reads as TGTGCCAGCAGCGATGAGACAGGGGAGTCTGAAAAACTGTTTTTT.

This clonotype was counted between two and nine times. The chain employs TRBV7-9 and TRBJ1-1, with TRBD1 matching over 7 bases. The CDR3 extends over 14 amino acids. In germline, CDR1 is SEHNR, CDR2 FQNEAQ (reference sequence). With 4 bases clipped from V and 0 bases from J, the junction kept 2 bases outside the gene matches. CDR3 in DNA: TGTGCCAGCAGCTGGGGACAGATGAACACTGAAGCTTTCTTT. It specifies CASSWGQMNTEAFF.

J is TRBJ1-2 and V is TRBV5-1, with 12 bases that match TRBD1. The CDR3 totals 13 residues. Unmatched junction bases numbered 6, after V lost 4 bases and J lost 11 bases. CDR1 and CDR2 (germline): SGHRS, YFSETQ. The CDR3 DNA reads TGCGCCAGCAGCCCGGGACAGGGGGCGGTGTACACCTTC. It is translated as CASSPGQGAVYTF.

The V call is TRBV15, the J call TRBJ1-5, with a tentative D call TRBD1 (5 bases). CDR1 is LNHNV, CDR2 YYDKDF, per germline (reference sequence). V shed 5 bases and J shed 4 bases, with 12 bases lying between them. CDR3 length equals 14 residues. The CDR3 loop is CATSGSGWNQPQHF. CDR3 nucleotides: TGTGCCACCAGCGGATCAGGGTGGAATCAGCCCCAGCATTTT.

J is TRBJ2-2 and V is TRBV12-3 or TRBV12-4; D is undetermined. This CDR3 is 14 amino acids long. The V gene lost 3 bases and the J gene lost 7 bases, with 12 bases spanning the gap. CDR3 DNA sequence: TGTGCCAGCAGTTTTGTGGGCTTGGGCGGGGAGCTGTTTTTT. This gives the protein CASSFVGLGGELFF.

Here the CDR3 reads CASSTVTGGPRETQYF. The DNA for the CDR3 is TGTGCCAGCAGCACGGTAACGGGGGGGCCGAGGGAGACCCAGTACTTC. V gene TRBV11-2 combines with J gene TRBJ2-5, with 8 nucleotides matching TRBD2. The CDR3 is 16 amino acids. V lost 5 bases, J lost 5 bases, and 13 bases stayed unmatched. Germline-derived CDR1 and CDR2 are SGHAT and FQNNGV.

The chain uses TRBV2 and TRBJ2-3; 9 bases are a match to TRBD1. J gave up 3 bases and V 3 bases, and 1 base lay outside the gene matches. The CDR3 spans 14 residues. Germline V CDR1 and CDR2: SNHLY, FYNNEI. The CDR3 region is CASSEDRGTDTQYF. Written as DNA, the CDR3 is TGTGCCAGCAGTGAGGACAGGGGAACAGATACGCAGTATTTT.

V is TRBV4-1 and J is TRBJ1-5, with D possibly being TRBD1 (5 bases). This CDR3 comprises 13 residues. Germline V gene lookup returns CDR1 MGHRA and CDR2 YSYEKL. The ends were cut back, 0 bases at V and 7 bases at J, with 7 bases in the middle. Here the CDR3 reads CASSQDWGQPQHF. The CDR3 nucleotides read TGCGCCAGCAGCCAAGATTGGGGCCAGCCCCAGCATTTT.

This clonotype was counted between two and nine times. V and J are TRBV29-1 and TRBJ2-1; 8 bases line up with TRBD1. The germline gives CDR1 SQVTM, CDR2 ANQGSEA. Germline trimming cut 3 bases from V and 4 bases from J; bases unmatched to any gene: 8. The CDR3 totals 15 residues. The CDR3 loop reads CSVDVGQGPYNEQFF. CDR3 bases: TGCAGCGTTGATGTCGGACAGGGACCATACAATGAGCAGTTCTTC.

There are a few counts of this clonotype. V usage is TRBV2 and J usage is TRBJ1-2; maybe TRBD1 (5 bases). There are 14 residues in the CDR3. Germline V gives CDR1 SNHLY, CDR2 FYNNEI. V was pared by 6 bases and J by 2 bases, with 13 bases between. Written as DNA, the CDR3 is TGTGCCAGCAGCTCGGTGGCAGGGAACTATGGCTACACCTTC. Protein product: CASSSVAGNYGYTF.

The chain is built from TRBV11-3 and TRBJ2-1, with 12 nucleotides matching TRBD2. With 4 bases clipped from V and 5 bases from J, the junction kept 6 bases outside the gene matches. Germline CDR1 reads SGHNT; CDR2 reads YENEEA. The CDR3 is 16 amino acids. The CDR3 bases are TGTGCCAGCAGCTCGACGACTAGCGGGGGAAACAATGAGCAGTTCTTC. It yields the protein CASSSTTSGGNNEQFF.

There are a few counts of this clonotype. This chain uses TRBV3-1 with TRBJ2-7; the D gene is possibly TRBD2 (5 bases). V was trimmed by 7 bases and J by 2 bases, leaving 15 bases between them. Germline V gives CDR1 LGHDT, CDR2 YNNKEL (reference sequence). CDR3 length equals 14 residues. Here the CDR3 DNA reads TGTGCCAGCACCCTCGGGGAAACACCCTACGAGCAGTACTTC. Its translation is CASTLGETPYEQYF.

The rearrangement joins TRBV7-9 to TRBJ2-7, with D possibly being TRBD2 (6 bases). CDR3 size: 10 residues. V lost 10 bases and J lost 5, with 9 bases in between. Germline V CDR1 and CDR2: SEHNR, FQNEAQ (reference sequence). Written as DNA, the CDR3 is TGTGCCACGGAGGGAAACGAGCAGTACTTC. This translates into CATEGNEQYF.

This clonotype occurred a few times. One end of the junction does not line up with germline, which may come from a read error. V usage is TRBV6-2 or TRBV6-3 and J usage is TRBJ1-5, with D perhaps TRBD1 (6 bases). Germline CDR1 and CDR2: MNHEY and SVGEGT. The CDR3 consists of 13 residues. The CDR3 loop reads CASRLRGNQPQHF. CDR3 coding DNA: TGTGCCAGCAGGCTCAGGGGCAACCAGCCCCAGCATTTT.